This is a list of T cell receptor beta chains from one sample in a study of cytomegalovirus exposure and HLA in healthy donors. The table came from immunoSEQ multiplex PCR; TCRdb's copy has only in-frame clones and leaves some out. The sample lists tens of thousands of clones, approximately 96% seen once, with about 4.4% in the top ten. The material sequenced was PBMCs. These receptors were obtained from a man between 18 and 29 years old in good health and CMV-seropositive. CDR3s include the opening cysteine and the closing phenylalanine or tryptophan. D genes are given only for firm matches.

CDR3 DNA: TGTGCCCGATACAACAGGGGGTCCACCGGGGAGCTGTTTTTT
CDR3 protein: CARYNRGSTGELFF
V gene: TRBV28
J gene: TRBJ2-2
D gene: TRBD1

CDR3 DNA: TGTGCCAGCAGTTACGGACAGAACTATGGCTACACCTTC
CDR3 protein: CASSYGQNYGYTF
V gene: TRBV6-5
J gene: TRBJ1-2
D gene: .

CDR3 DNA: TGTGCCAGCAGTGAGCCAGGAAAAGGCGAAAAACTGTTTTTT
CDR3 protein: CASSEPGKGEKLFF
V gene: TRBV6-1
J gene: TRBJ1-4
D gene: .

CDR3 DNA: TGTGCCAGCAGTTCTTTACGGGACAGGGGAGACAATGAGCAGTTCTTC
CDR3 protein: CASSSLRDRGDNEQFF
V gene: TRBV13
J gene: TRBJ2-1
D gene: TRBD1

CDR3 DNA: TGCAGCGTTGAACCGGGCAGGGTAGTCCACAATGAGCAGTTCTTC
CDR3 protein: CSVEPGRVVHNEQFF
V gene: TRBV29-1
J gene: TRBJ2-1
D gene: .

CDR3 DNA: TGTGCCAGCAGTCCTCGGCGAGTCGGGACAGCTAACAATGAGCAGTTCTTC
CDR3 protein: CASSPRRVGTANNEQFF
V gene: TRBV2
J gene: TRBJ2-1
D gene: TRBD1

CDR3 DNA: TGTGCCAGCAGCTTAACAGGGACAGGGGATGGCTACACCTTC
CDR3 protein: CASSLTGTGDGYTF
V gene: TRBV7-9
J gene: TRBJ1-2
D gene: TRBD1

CDR3 DNA: TGTGCCAGCTCACCAAGGGACAAGACCTCCTACGAGCAGTACTTC
CDR3 protein: CASSPRDKTSYEQYF
V gene: TRBV18
J gene: TRBJ2-7
D gene: .

CDR3 DNA: TGTGCCAGCAGCTTAGCCGGACTAGCGGGAGATACGCAGTATTTT
CDR3 protein: CASSLAGLAGDTQYF
V gene: TRBV7-6
J gene: TRBJ2-3
D gene: TRBD2

CDR3 DNA: TGTGCCAGCAGCTTAGGCAGGATAGGATACGAGCAGTACTTC
CDR3 protein: CASSLGRIGYEQYF
V gene: TRBV11-3
J gene: TRBJ2-7
D gene: .

CDR3 DNA: TGTGCCAGCAGGTCGGGACAGGGAGGAAACACCATATATTTT
CDR3 protein: CASRSGQGGNTIYF
V gene: TRBV2
J gene: TRBJ1-3
D gene: TRBD1

CDR3 DNA: TGTGCCAGCAGCAAACCCGCAGGGGGGACCTACGAGCAGTACTTC
CDR3 protein: CASSKPAGGTYEQYF
V gene: TRBV11-3
J gene: TRBJ2-7
D gene: .

CDR3 DNA: TGCGCCAGCAGCCTCCTCAGGGGCCCCATATATTTT
CDR3 protein: CASSLLRGPIYF
V gene: TRBV4-1
J gene: TRBJ1-3
D gene: .

CDR3 DNA: TGTGCCAGCAGTTCACAGGGGACGGACACTGAAGCTTTCTTT
CDR3 protein: CASSSQGTDTEAFF
V gene: TRBV6-1
J gene: TRBJ1-1
D gene: TRBD1

CDR3 DNA: TGCAGCGTTGAGTATCCCTTGGGAGGCTCTGGGGCCAACGTCCTGACTTTC
CDR3 protein: CSVEYPLGGSGANVLTF
V gene: TRBV29-1
J gene: TRBJ2-6
D gene: .

CDR3 DNA: TGTGCCATCAGTGCCGGGGGAGACGACGGTCGGAACATTCAGTACTTC
CDR3 protein: CAISAGGDDGRNIQYF
V gene: TRBV10-3
J gene: TRBJ2-4
D gene: .

CDR3 DNA: TGTGCCAGCAGTTTTAGTGGGGGCGGCAATGAAAAACTGTTTTTT
CDR3 protein: CASSFSGGGNEKLFF
V gene: TRBV28
J gene: TRBJ1-4
D gene: .

CDR3 DNA: TGTGCCAGCAGTTACCCCAGACAGGGGACGAACACTGAAGCTTTCTTT
CDR3 protein: CASSYPRQGTNTEAFF
V gene: TRBV6-6
J gene: TRBJ1-1
D gene: TRBD1

CDR3 DNA: TGTGCCAGCAGCTTGGAGCTAGCGGAATACGAGCAGTACTTC
CDR3 protein: CASSLELAEYEQYF
V gene: TRBV5-6
J gene: TRBJ2-7
D gene: TRBD2

CDR3 DNA: TGCGCCAGCAGCCAAACCCGAACAGGGCCCGAGCAGTACTTC
CDR3 protein: CASSQTRTGPEQYF
V gene: TRBV4-1
J gene: TRBJ2-7
D gene: .

CDR3 DNA: TGTGCCAGCAGCTCCTACAGGGGAACCGGGGAGCTGTTTTTT
CDR3 protein: CASSSYRGTGELFF
V gene: TRBV7-8
J gene: TRBJ2-2
D gene: TRBD1

CDR3 DNA: TGTGCCAGCAGTCCCGGGGGGGGCGGTTATGGCTACACCTTC
CDR3 protein: CASSPGGGGYGYTF
V gene: TRBV27
J gene: TRBJ1-2
D gene: .

CDR3 DNA: TGTGCCAGCGGACCGACAGGGAATTATAATTCACCCCTCCACTTT
CDR3 protein: CASGPTGNYNSPLHF
V gene: TRBV6-6
J gene: TRBJ1-6
D gene: TRBD1

CDR3 DNA: TGTGCCAGCGGCGGGGGGCCAGACACCGGGGAGCTGTTTTTT
CDR3 protein: CASGGGPDTGELFF
V gene: TRBV7-9
J gene: TRBJ2-2
D gene: TRBD2

CDR3 DNA: TGTGCCAGCAGTCACCCTAGGAGCTCCTACAATGAGCAGTTCTTC
CDR3 protein: CASSHPRSSYNEQFF
V gene: TRBV27
J gene: TRBJ2-1
D gene: .

CDR3 DNA: TGTGCCAGCAGTAAAGCGGGAGAAAGCGAGACCCAGTACTTC
CDR3 protein: CASSKAGESETQYF
V gene: TRBV6-1
J gene: TRBJ2-5
D gene: TRBD2

CDR3 DNA: TGTGCCAGCAGTGAATTACTAGCTCGAACAGATACGCAGTATTTT
CDR3 protein: CASSELLARTDTQYF
V gene: TRBV6-1
J gene: TRBJ2-3
D gene: .

CDR3 DNA: TGTGCCTCTAACAGGGGCCCCTCTTTAGAGCAGTACTTC
CDR3 protein: CASNRGPSLEQYF
V gene: TRBV30
J gene: TRBJ2-7
D gene: TRBD1